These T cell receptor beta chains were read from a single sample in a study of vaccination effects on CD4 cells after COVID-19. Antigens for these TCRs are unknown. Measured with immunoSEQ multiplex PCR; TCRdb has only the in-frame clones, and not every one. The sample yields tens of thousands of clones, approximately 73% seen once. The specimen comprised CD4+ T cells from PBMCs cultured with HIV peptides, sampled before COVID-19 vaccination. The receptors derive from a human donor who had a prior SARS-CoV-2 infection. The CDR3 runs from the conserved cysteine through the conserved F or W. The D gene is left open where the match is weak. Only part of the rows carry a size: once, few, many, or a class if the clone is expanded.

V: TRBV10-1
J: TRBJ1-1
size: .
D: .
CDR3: CASTLLGGRAEAFF
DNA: TGCGCCAGCACCCTCCTGGGGGGGCGCGCTGAAGCTTTCTTT

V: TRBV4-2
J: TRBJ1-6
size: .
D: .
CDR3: CASSQDLSSYNSPLHF
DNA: TGTGCCAGCAGCCAAGATTTAAGCTCCTATAATTCACCCCTCCACTTT

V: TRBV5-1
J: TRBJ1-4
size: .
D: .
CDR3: CASSSPPGGGKLFF
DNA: TGCGCCAGCAGCTCCCCGCCGGGGGGAGGGAAACTGTTTTTT

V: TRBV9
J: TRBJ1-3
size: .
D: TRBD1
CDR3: CASSARQGKGSGNTIYF
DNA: TGTGCCAGCAGCGCCCGACAGGGAAAGGGATCTGGAAACACCATATATTTT

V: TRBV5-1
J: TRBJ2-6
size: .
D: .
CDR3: CASSLGGSGANVLTF
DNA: TGCGCCAGCAGCTTGGGGGGCTCTGGGGCCAACGTCCTGACTTTC

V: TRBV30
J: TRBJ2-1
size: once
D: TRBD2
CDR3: CAWARGLAPNNEQFF
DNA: TGTGCCTGGGCCCGGGGACTAGCGCCCAACAATGAGCAGTTCTTC

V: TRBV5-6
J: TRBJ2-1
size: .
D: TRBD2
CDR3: CASSFKLAGYNEQFF
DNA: TGTGCCAGCAGCTTTAAACTAGCGGGGTACAATGAGCAGTTCTTC

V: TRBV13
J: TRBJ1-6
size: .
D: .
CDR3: CASSADTGNSPLHF
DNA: TGTGCCAGCAGCGCAGATACAGGTAATTCACCCCTCCACTTT

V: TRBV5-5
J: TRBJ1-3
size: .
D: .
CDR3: CASSPRWGRDLNTIYF
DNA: TGTGCCAGCAGTCCGAGGTGGGGCAGAGACTTAAACACCATATATTTT

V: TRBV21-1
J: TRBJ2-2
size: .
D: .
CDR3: CASSKGPTISPGELFF
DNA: TGTGCCAGCAGCAAGGGACCGACTATCTCCCCGGGGGAGCTGTTTTTT

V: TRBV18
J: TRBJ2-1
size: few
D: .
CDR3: CASSRGAAGIGNEQFF
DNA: TGTGCCAGCTCACGTGGGGCCGCCGGGATTGGAAATGAGCAGTTCTTC

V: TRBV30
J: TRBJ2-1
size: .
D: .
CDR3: CAGGNEQFF
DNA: TGTGCCGGGGGGAATGAGCAGTTCTTC

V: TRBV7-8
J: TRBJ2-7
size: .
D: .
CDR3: CASSSYNVYEQYF
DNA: TGTGCCAGCAGCTCCTACAATGTCTACGAGCAGTACTTC

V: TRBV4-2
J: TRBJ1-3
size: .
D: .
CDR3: CASNPRTASSGNTIYF
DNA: TGTGCCAGCAACCCGCGGACAGCCAGCTCTGGAAACACCATATATTTT

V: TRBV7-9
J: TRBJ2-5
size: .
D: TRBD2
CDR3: CASSLPGRGQETQYF
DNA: TGTGCCAGCAGCCTGCCTGGGAGGGGCCAAGAGACCCAGTACTTC

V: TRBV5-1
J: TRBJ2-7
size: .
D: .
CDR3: CASSLGSVTYEQYF
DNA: TGCGCCAGCAGCTTGGGGTCAGTTACCTACGAGCAGTACTTC

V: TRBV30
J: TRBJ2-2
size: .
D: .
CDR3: CAWSVGGNTGELFF
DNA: TGTGCCTGGAGTGTAGGAGGCAACACCGGGGAGCTGTTTTTT

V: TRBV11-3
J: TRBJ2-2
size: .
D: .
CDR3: CASSSSGARAGELFF
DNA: TGTGCCAGCAGCTCCTCGGGCGCACGGGCCGGGGAGCTGTTTTTT

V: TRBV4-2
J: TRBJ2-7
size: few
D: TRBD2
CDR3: CASSRRLAGETYEQYF
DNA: TGTGCCAGCAGCCGACGACTAGCGGGGGAAACCTACGAGCAGTACTTC

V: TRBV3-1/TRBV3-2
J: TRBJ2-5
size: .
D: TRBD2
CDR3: CAMIDRALAGCETQYF
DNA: TGTGCCATGATAGATAGGGCACTAGCGGGATGCGAGACCCAGTACTTC

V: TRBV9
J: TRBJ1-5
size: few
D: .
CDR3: CASSVGTGSNQPQHF
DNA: TGTGCCAGCAGCGTAGGAACAGGTAGCAATCAGCCCCAGCATTTT

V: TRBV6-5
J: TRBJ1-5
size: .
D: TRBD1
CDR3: CASNERQGAWAPQHF
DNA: TGTGCCAGTAACGAAAGACAGGGGGCTTGGGCGCCCCAGCATTTT

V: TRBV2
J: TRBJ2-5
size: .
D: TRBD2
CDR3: CASSATSGRGETQYF
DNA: TGTGCCAGCAGTGCGACTAGCGGGAGAGGGGAGACCCAGTACTTC

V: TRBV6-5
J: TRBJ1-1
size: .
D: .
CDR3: CASSFYRAAEAFF
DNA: TGTGCCAGCAGTTTCTACCGGGCGGCGGAAGCTTTCTTT

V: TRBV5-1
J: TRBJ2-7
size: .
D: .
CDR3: CASSLQVSYEQYF
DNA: TGCGCCAGCAGCTTGCAGGTCTCCTACGAGCAGTACTTC

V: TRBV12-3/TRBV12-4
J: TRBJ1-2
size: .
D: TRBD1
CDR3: CASSRQGFGYTF
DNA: TGTGCCAGCAGCCGACAGGGGTTTGGCTACACCTTC

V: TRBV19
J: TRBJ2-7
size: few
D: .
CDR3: CASSMDSSYEQYF
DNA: TGTGCCAGTAGTATGGACAGCTCCTACGAGCAGTACTTC

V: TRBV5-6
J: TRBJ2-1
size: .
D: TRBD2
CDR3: CASSIKRGGRNEQFF
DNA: TGTGCCAGCAGCATCAAGCGGGGGGGCCGAAATGAGCAGTTCTTC

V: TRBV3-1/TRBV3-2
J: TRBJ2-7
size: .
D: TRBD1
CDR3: CASSHTGGNGYGYEQYF
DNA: TGTGCCAGCAGCCACACAGGGGGCAACGGCTACGGCTACGAGCAGTACTTC

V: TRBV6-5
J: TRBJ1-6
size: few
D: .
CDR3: CASSYIGGGSPLHF
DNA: TGTGCCAGCAGTTATATAGGGGGTGGATCACCCCTCCACTTT

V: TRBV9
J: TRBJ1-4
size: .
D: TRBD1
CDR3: CASSVAPGQGGEKLFF
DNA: TGTGCCAGCAGCGTAGCCCCCGGACAGGGAGGAGAAAAACTGTTTTTT

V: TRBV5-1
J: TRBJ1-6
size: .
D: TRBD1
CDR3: CASSLLTGGQNSPLHF
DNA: TGCGCCAGCAGCTTGTTGACAGGGGGTCAAAATTCACCCCTCCACTTT

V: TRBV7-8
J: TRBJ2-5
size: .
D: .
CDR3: CASRARWGGRMGTQYF
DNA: TGTGCCAGCAGGGCAAGGTGGGGGGGCCGAATGGGGACCCAGTACTTC

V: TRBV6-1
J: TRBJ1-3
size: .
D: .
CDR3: CASSEDTIYF
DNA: TGTGCCAGCAGTGAAGACACCATATATTTT

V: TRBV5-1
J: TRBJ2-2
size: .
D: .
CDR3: CASSLDGRATGELFF
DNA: TGCGCCAGCAGCTTGGACGGGCGGGCCACCGGGGAGCTGTTTTTT

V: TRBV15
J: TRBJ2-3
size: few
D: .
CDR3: CATSRRAVTDTQYF
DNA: TGTGCCACCAGCAGAAGGGCGGTAACAGATACGCAGTATTTT

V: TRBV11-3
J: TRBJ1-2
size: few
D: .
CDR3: CASSLEGYGYTF
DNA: TGTGCCAGCAGCTTAGAAGGCTATGGCTACACCTTC

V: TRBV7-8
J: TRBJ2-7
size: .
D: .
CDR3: CASSLGSLLGYEQYF
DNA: TGTGCCAGCAGCTTGGGCTCCTTACTCGGGTACGAGCAGTACTTC

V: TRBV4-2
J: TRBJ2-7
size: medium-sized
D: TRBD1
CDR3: CASSQGPGQSTWEQYF
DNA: TGTGCCAGCAGCCAAGGCCCGGGACAGAGTACGTGGGAGCAGTACTTC

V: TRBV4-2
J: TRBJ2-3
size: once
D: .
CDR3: CASSQEGSIMHTQYF
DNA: TGTGCCAGCAGCCAAGAGGGGTCTATAATGCATACGCAGTATTTT

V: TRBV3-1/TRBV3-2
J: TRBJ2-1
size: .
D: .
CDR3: CASSPYWGYSSYNEQFF
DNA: TGTGCCAGCAGCCCCTATTGGGGGTATAGCTCCTACAATGAGCAGTTCTTC

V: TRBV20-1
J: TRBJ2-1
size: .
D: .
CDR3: CSVSEQFF
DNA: TGCAGTGTCTCTGAGCAGTTCTTC

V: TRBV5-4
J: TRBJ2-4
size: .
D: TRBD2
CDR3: CASSPPGLAGLAKNIQYF
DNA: TGTGCCAGCAGCCCTCCGGGACTAGCGGGACTAGCCAAAAACATTCAGTACTTC

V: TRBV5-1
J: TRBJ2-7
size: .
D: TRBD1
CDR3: CASSLRQGADEQYF
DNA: TGCGCCAGCAGCTTGCGACAGGGGGCCGACGAGCAGTACTTC

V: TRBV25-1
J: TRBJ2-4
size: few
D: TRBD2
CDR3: CASSESIPGLENIQYF
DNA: TGTGCCAGCAGTGAATCAATTCCGGGACTAGAAAACATTCAGTACTTC

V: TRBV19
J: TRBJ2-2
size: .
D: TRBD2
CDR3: CASSIGGGTGELFF
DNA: TGTGCCAGTAGTATAGGGGGGGGCACCGGGGAGCTGTTTTTT

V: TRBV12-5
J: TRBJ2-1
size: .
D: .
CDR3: CATGIYNEQFF
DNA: TGTGCAACAGGGATCTACAATGAGCAGTTCTTC

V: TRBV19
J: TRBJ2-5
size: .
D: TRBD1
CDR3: CASSVDRGRIRSETQYF
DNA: TGTGCCAGTAGCGTAGACAGGGGGCGAATACGCTCGGAGACCCAGTACTTC

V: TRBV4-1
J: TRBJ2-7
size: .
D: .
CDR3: CASSQVGSGFAEQYF
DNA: TGCGCCAGCAGCCAAGTGGGATCAGGGTTCGCCGAGCAGTACTTC

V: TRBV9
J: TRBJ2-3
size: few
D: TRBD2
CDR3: CASSVAGGRPDTQYF
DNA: TGTGCCAGCAGCGTAGCGGGAGGACGCCCAGATACGCAGTATTTT

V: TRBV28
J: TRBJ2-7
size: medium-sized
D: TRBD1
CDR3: CASSILPGQGTYEQYF
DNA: TGTGCCAGCAGTATTTTACCGGGACAGGGGACCTACGAGCAGTACTTC

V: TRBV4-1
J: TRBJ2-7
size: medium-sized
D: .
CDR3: CASSQDQGMVQYF
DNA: TGCGCCAGCAGCCAAGATCAGGGAATGGTGCAGTACTTC